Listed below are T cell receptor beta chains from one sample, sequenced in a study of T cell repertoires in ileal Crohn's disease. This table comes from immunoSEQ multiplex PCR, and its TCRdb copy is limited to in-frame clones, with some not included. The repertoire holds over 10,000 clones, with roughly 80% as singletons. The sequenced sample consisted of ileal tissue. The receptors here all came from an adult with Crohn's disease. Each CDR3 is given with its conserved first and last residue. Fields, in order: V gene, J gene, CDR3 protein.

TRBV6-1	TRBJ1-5	CASSERSQHF
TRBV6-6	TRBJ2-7	CASSGSILGGYEQYF
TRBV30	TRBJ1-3	CAWDRGGNTIYF
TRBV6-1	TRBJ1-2	CASSEPDRGSGYTF
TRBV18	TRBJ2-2	CASSPGRAGGELFF
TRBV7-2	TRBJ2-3	CASSSVVSGMRWNTQYF
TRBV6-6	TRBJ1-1	CASTKFGTGDTEAFF
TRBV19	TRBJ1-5	CASSYGSRQPQHF
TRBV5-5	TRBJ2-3	CASSPTSGTDTQYF
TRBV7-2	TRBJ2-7	CASSLARSGSPDEQYF
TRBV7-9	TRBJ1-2	CASSSRDRVGYTF
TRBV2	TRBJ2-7	CASSRGHEQYF
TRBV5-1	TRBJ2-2	CASSAGGATNTGELFF
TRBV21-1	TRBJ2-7	CASSLVDSYEQYF
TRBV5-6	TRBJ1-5	CASSRGQIDQPQHF
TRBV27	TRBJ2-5	CASSSYQSTSRGETQYF
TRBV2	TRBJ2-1	CASSGTFNEQFF
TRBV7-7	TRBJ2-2	CASSPGGRGELFF
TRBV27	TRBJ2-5	CASSLTNRGQETQYF
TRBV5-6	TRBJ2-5	CASSRDSLGETQYF
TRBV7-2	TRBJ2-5	CASSLVSQYQETQYF
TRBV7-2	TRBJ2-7	CASSRDSPALPYEQYF
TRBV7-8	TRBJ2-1	CASSLDRASEQFF
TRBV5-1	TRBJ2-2	CASSQGRGNTGELFF
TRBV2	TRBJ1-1	CARGAKRDTEAFF
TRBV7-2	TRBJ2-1	CASSSLAGGLYNEQFF
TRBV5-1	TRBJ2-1	CASSLGGTGGGNEQFF
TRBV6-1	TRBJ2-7	CASSVQGSYEQYF
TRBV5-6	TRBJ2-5	CASSFGGLQETQYF
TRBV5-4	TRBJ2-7	CASSSNRFSYEQYF
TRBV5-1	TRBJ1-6	CASSPRVGRDSPLHF
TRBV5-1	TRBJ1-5	CASSLEGDTYQPQHF
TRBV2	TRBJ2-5	CASNPDRGTETQYF
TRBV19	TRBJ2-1	CASSIPRTSGTVEQFF
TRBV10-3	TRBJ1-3	CAISERTGGSGNTIYF
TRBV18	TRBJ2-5	CASSPTNRMETQYF
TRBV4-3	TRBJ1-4	CASSQAEGRGSEKLFF
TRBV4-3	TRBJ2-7	CASSQVGGLGEQYF
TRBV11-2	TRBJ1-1	CASSPSGGRTEAFF
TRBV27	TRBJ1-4	CASSLWMGEENEKLFF
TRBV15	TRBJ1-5	CATSRDRAGRQPQHF
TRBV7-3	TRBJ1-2	CASSLGGGAINYGYTF
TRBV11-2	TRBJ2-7	CASSSDRHPGGWSYEQYF
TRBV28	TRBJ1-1	CASSQETARSTEAFF
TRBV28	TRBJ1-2	CACLRGLGYGYTF
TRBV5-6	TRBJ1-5	CASSLRGTGDNQPQHF
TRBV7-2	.	CASSLVGGSTGNEQYF